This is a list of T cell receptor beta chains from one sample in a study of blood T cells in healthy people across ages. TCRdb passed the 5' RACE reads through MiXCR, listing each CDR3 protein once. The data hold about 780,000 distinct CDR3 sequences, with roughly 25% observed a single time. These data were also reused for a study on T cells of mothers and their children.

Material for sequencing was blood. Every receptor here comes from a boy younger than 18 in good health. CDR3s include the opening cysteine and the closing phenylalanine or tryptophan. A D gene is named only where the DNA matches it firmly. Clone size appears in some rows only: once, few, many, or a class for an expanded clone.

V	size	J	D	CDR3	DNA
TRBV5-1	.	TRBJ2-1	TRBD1	CASSSRDRGGEQFF	TGCGCCAGCAGCTCACGCGACAGGGGAGGAGAGCAGTTCTTC
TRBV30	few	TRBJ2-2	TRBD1	CARERRDRWNTGELFF	TGTGCCAGGGAGAGGCGGGACAGGTGGAACACCGGGGAGCTGTTTTTT
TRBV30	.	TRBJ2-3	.	CAWSVSTSTDTQYF	TGTGCCTGGAGTGTAAGTACTAGCACAGATACGCAGTATTTT
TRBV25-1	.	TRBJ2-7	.	CASSGVLSSYEQYF	TGTGCCAGCAGTGGGGTACTTAGCTCCTACGAGCAGTACTTC
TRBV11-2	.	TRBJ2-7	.	CASSPLPHGARHEQYF	TGTGCCAGCAGTCCCCTCCCGCATGGAGCACGCCACGAGCAGTACTTC
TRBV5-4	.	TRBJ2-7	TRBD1	CASSSGQSTYEQYF	TGTGCCAGCAGCTCGGGACAGAGCACCTACGAGCAGTACTTC
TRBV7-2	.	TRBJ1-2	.	CASSSSVFATF	TGTGCCAGCAGCTCCAGCGTCTTTGCGACCTTC
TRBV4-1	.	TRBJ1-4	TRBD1	CASSQTGGNEKLFF	TGCGCCAGCAGCCAAACAGGGGGTAATGAAAAACTGTTTTTT
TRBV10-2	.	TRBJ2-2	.	CATNRAGAGELFF	TGCGCCACCAACCGGGCGGGGGCGGGGGAGCTGTTTTTT
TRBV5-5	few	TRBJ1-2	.	CASSLVSGESGYGYTF	TGTGCCAGCAGCTTGGTCAGTGGGGAAAGTGGCTATGGCTACACCTTC
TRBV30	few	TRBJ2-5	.	CAWDPGQTIQETQYF	TGTGCCTGGGACCCCGGGCAGACTATTCAAGAGACCCAGTACTTC
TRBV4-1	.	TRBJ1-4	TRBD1	CASSQDWGQGYEKLFF	TGCGCCAGCAGCCAAGATTGGGGACAGGGATATGAAAAACTGTTTTTT
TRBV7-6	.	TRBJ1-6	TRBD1	CASSRGDRSSYNSPLHF	TGTGCCAGCAGCCGAGGGGACAGGAGCTCCTATAATTCACCCCTCCACTTT
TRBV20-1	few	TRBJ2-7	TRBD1	CSADREDRAYEQYF	TGCAGTGCCGACCGCGAGGACAGGGCGTACGAGCAGTACTTC
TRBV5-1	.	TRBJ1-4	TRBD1	CASRSGQGATNEKLFF	TGCGCCAGCCGCAGCGGACAGGGGGCGACTAATGAAAAACTGTTTTTT
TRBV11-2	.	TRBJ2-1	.	CASSLDFNNEQFF	TGTGCCAGCAGCTTAGACTTCAACAATGAGCAGTTCTTC
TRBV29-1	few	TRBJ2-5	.	CSVDPQYF	TGCAGCGTTGACCCCCAGTACTTC
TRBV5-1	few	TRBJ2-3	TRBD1	CASLKDGQGTDTQYF	TGCGCCAGCTTGAAGGACGGACAGGGCACAGATACGCAGTATTTT
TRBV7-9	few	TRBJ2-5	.	CASSSSEEYQETQYF	TGTGCCAGCAGCTCCTCCGAGGAGTACCAAGAGACCCAGTACTTC
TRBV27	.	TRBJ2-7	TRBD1	CASSLWTGSRREQYF	TGTGCCAGCAGTTTATGGACAGGGTCGCGCAGGGAGCAGTACTTC
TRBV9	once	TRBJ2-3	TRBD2	CASSVVGRAWTDTQYF	TGTGCCAGCAGCGTAGTAGGGAGGGCATGGACAGATACGCAGTATTTT
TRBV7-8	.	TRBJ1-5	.	CASSPAGDQPQHF	TGTGCCAGCAGCCCAGCGGGGGATCAGCCCCAGCATTTT
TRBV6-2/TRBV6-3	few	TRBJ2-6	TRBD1	CASRPGTGPPGANVLTF	TGTGCCAGCAGGCCCGGGACAGGGCCTCCCGGGGCCAACGTCCTGACTTTC
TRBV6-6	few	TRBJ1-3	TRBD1	CASKEGAGPGNTIYF	TGTGCCAGCAAAGAGGGGGCAGGACCTGGAAACACCATATATTTT
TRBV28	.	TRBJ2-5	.	CASSLWGDGETQYF	TGTGCCAGCAGTTTATGGGGGGACGGAGAGACCCAGTACTTC
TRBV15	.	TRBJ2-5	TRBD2	CATSRDRRGGRETQYF	TGTGCCACCAGCAGAGATCGGCGGGGGGGCCGAGAGACCCAGTACTTC
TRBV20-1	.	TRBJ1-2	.	CSAKGRANYGYTF	TGCAGTGCTAAAGGCAGGGCTAACTATGGCTACACCTTC
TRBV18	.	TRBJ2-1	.	CASSPPSQGNEQFF	TGTGCCAGCTCACCACCGTCGCAGGGAAATGAGCAGTTCTTC
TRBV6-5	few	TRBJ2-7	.	CASTRVEGYEQYF	TGTGCCAGCACACGCGTCGAGGGCTACGAGCAGTACTTC
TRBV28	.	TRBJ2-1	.	CASSLVQGYVNEQFF	TGTGCCAGCAGTTTAGTCCAGGGGTATGTGAATGAGCAGTTCTTC
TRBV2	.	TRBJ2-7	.	CASNRTTSSEQYF	TGTGCCAGCAACCGAACAACTAGCTCCGAGCAGTACTTC
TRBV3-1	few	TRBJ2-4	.	CASSQDMENGNIQYF	TGTGCCAGCAGCCAAGATATGGAGAATGGAAACATTCAGTACTTC
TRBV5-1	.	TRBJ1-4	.	CASRDGVKGTNEKLFF	TGCGCCAGCAGGGACGGCGTGAAGGGAACTAATGAAAAACTGTTTTTT
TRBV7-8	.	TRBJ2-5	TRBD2	CASSLAASGGAGETQYF	TGTGCCAGCAGCTTAGCGGCTAGCGGGGGGGCCGGAGAGACCCAGTACTTC
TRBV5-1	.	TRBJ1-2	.	CASSSGQNGYTF	TGCGCCAGCAGCTCAGGGCAGAATGGCTACACCTTC
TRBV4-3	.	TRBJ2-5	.	CASSQDFGGSMETQYF	TGCGCCAGCAGCCAAGATTTCGGGGGCTCTATGGAGACCCAGTACTTC
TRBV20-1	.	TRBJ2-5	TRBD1	CSAPGTGGREFKKTQYF	TGCAGTGCCCCCGGGACAGGGGGCAGGGAATTTAAGAAGACCCAGTACTTC
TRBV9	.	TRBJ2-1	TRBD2	CASSVGAGGTYEQFF	TGTGCCAGCAGCGTGGGAGCGGGGGGAACTTATGAGCAGTTCTTC
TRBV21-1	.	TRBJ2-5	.	CASSATSGEETQYF	TGTGCCAGCAGCGCTACTAGCGGGGAAGAGACCCAGTACTTC
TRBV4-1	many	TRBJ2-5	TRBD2	CASSQVHRAGDRETQYF	TGCGCCAGCAGCCAAGTTCACCGAGCGGGGGATCGGGAGACCCAGTACTTC
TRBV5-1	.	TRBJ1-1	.	CASSSRQAAEAFF	TGCGCCAGCAGCTCCCGACAGGCTGCAGAAGCTTTCTTT
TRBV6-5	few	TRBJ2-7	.	CASNPGDRFYEQYF	TGTGCCAGCAACCCGGGGGACAGATTCTACGAGCAGTACTTC
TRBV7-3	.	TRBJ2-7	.	CASSLRQPPINEQYF	TGTGCCAGCAGCTTACGACAGCCCCCTATTAACGAGCAGTACTTC
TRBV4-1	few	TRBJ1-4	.	CASSQESASEKLFF	TGCGCCAGCAGCCAAGAGTCGGCAAGTGAAAAACTGTTTTTT
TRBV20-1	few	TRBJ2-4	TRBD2	CSASHPTSSYIQYF	TGCAGTGCTAGTCATCCGACTAGCTCCTACATTCAGTACTTC
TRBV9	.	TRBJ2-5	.	CASSGTQGRETQYF	TGTGCCAGCAGCGGAACACAGGGTAGAGAGACCCAGTACTTC
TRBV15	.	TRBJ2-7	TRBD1	CATSRGWDRDYEQYF	TGTGCCACCAGCAGAGGTTGGGACAGAGACTACGAGCAGTACTTC
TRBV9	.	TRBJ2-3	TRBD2	CASSGSGTSPDTQYF	TGTGCCAGCAGCGGATCGGGGACTAGCCCAGATACGCAGTATTTT
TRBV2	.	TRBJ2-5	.	CASTRRGGPQETQYF	TGTGCCAGCACCCGACGTGGGGGACCACAAGAGACCCAGTACTTC
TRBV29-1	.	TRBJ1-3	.	CSVEGWSRGPGNTIYF	TGCAGCGTTGAAGGTTGGAGCAGGGGTCCTGGAAACACCATATATTTT